This entry features one TCR beta chain sequence. This clonotype was counted only a few times. Its antigen remains undetermined. One base away there is no much larger clone; base qualities are not given. Counted from cysteine to phenylalanine, this CDR3 has 14 amino acids. Of all the DNA, just the CDR3 is kept, 42 bases in frame from base 1. Trimming costs V 7 bases and J 4 bases, and their ends lie 14 bases apart. The germline V gene supplies CDR1 MDHEN and CDR2 SYDVKM. Preparation of the library involved multiplex PCR. Sequencing relied on an Illumina HiSeq 4000. TCR beta libraries were built with iRepertoire HTBI primers and Arm-PCR amplification of CDR3 regions. Gel purification was performed on PCR products prior to sequencing. On the study's bioinformatics: A total of 62 TRBV and some 15 TRBJ segments were identified across samples and were used for gene usage analysis of CDR3 amino acid clonotypes. COPE and FqMerger were used to merge filtered high-quality paired reads into contigs. BLAST was used to align contigs to the IMGT TRBV, TRBD and TRBJ reference genes, and CDR3 was defined following IMGT. Any clonotype with a frequency above 0.1% was counted as a highly expanded clone. Shannon entropy served as the measure of repertoire diversity, while the Gini coefficient captured V-J evenness. A clonotype was considered public if more than one individual shared it. The raw public data were reprocessed by TCRdb itself: fastp quality trimming at Q25, MiXCR clonotype calling, in-frame beta chains only. Each entry merges the rows of one CDR3 protein and shows their most common DNA and genes. TCRdb, not the authors, supplied the V and J calls. A total of 700,000 or so distinct CDR3 sequences appear in this sample, approximately 31% of them only once. The top ten clonotypes cover 40% to 55% of the sample.

This specimen comes from a study of regulatory T cells in long-lasting Graves disease (dated by TCRdb to about 2021). Context from the whole study: Persistent Graves' disease was defined as persistently positive TSH receptor autoantibodies together with antithyroid drug treatment for over 5 years. Peripheral blood TCR sequencing and RNA sequencing compared persistent Graves' disease patients with newly diagnosed Graves' disease patients. The study took place in China and was registered as a clinical trial. TCR sequencing covered some 13 persistent and approximately 20 newly diagnosed Graves' disease patients, some 33 samples in total. Persistent Graves' disease patients in the clinical cohort had taken antithyroid drugs for approximately 10 years on average. On the study overall, not on this receptor specifically: A larger number of public clonotypes was shared among persistent patients (2,741) than among newly diagnosed patients (roughly 1,000). Preferential use of TRBV28, TRBJ1-2 and TRBJ2-5 was observed in persistent disease, whereas TRBV20-1 and TRBJ2-1 were favored in newly diagnosed disease. Peripheral blood alone was examined, since thyroid tissue, which constituted the primary lesion, could not be accessed. Only the TCR beta chain was sequenced and analyzed. Compared with newly diagnosed patients, patients with persistent Graves' disease had lower TCR Shannon entropy and fewer highly expanded clones, which suggests clonal expansion. The authors noted that the small sample size was a limitation that may lower accuracy.

The label giving this sample's time point can be read as: persistent/refractory GD, antithyroid drugs over 5 years with positive TRAb. RNA was extracted from PBMCs in TRIzol for both TCR sequencing and RNA sequencing. The diagnosis of Graves' disease followed American Thyroid Association guidelines. Patients for the study were recruited at an endocrinology department in Xi'an, China. Each patient gave about 9.1 milliliters of peripheral blood, collected in an EDTA anticoagulant tube. Ficoll Paque Plus density gradient separation was used to isolate PBMCs, and no further T cell sorting was done. An Agilent 2100 Bioanalyzer and agarose gel were used to assess RNA quality, and a NanoDrop 2000 was used to measure RNA concentration.

The chain is encoded by TRBV28 joined to TRBJ1-5, with TRBD1 as a weak D call on 5 bases. The TCR was taken from a female donor with Graves disease. The specimen comprised peripheral blood mononuclear cells (PBMCs), sampled when the disease was refractory, from a patient treated with antithyroid drugs. CDR3 protein: CASTLWGENQPQHF. The DNA sequence reads TGTGCCAGCACTTTGTGGGGGGAGAATCAGCCCCAGCATTTT.